The next 7 T cell receptor beta chains were all read from a single sample in a study of vaccination and CD4 T cells after COVID-19. TCRdb ran MiXCR on the PCR reads and lists one entry per CDR3 protein. This sample has about 21,000 distinct CDR3 sequences, with about 57% found just once. Sequenced material: CD4+ T cells from blood, taken before SARS-CoV-2 vaccination. Source of these receptors: a human donor who had recovered from COVID-19.

The chain is built from TRBV9 and TRBJ2-2, with 8 bases that match TRBD1. Per germline, CDR1 SGDLS and CDR2 YYNGEE. V lost 4 bases, J lost 6 bases, and 5 bases stayed unmatched. The CDR3 contains 14 residues. The CDR3 loop is CASSITGGAGELFF. In nucleotides, the CDR3 is TGTGCCAGCAGCATTACAGGGGGAGCCGGGGAGCTGTTTTTT. The variable domain in full, with the rest retrieved from reference TRBV9 and TRBJ2-2, is DSGVTQTPKHLITATGQRVTLRCSPRSGDLSVYWYQQSLDQGLQFLIQYYNGEERAKGNILERFSAQQFPDLHSELNLSSLELGDSALYFCASSITGGAGELFFGEGSRLTVL.

A few counts support this clonotype. J is TRBJ2-7 and V is TRBV28, with D perhaps being TRBD1 or TRBD2 (5 bases each). This CDR3 has 13 amino acids. Trimming cost V 6 bases and J 6 bases, with 15 bases left between them. In germline, CDR1 is MDHEN, CDR2 SYDVKM. The CDR3 DNA is TGTGCCAGCAGGGACCCGGGACCGTCCGAGCAGTACTTC. Protein product: CASRDPGPSEQYF. Looking up the rest from reference TRBV28 and TRBJ2-7 gives the full variable domain: DVKVTQSSRYLVKRTGEKVFLECVQDMDHENMFWYRQDPGLGLRLIYFSYDVKMKEKGDIPEGYSVSREKKERFSLILESASTNQTSMYLCASRDPGPSEQYFGPGTRLTVT.

V and J are TRBV11-2 and TRBJ2-7; 8 bases are shared with TRBD2. Per germline, CDR1 SGHAT and CDR2 FQNNGV. V lost 5 bases, J lost 4 bases, and 10 bases stayed unmatched. The CDR3 has 15 amino acids. Written as DNA, the CDR3 is TGTGCCAGCAGCCACCGGGGACGGGGGGGGTACGAGCAGTACTTC. This gives the protein CASSHRGRGGYEQYF.

The rearrangement links TRBV6-1 to TRBJ2-7; D may be TRBD1 or TRBD2 (5 bases each). The CDR3 spans 13 residues. The germline V gene has CDR1 MNHNS and CDR2 SASEGT. V dropped 6 bases and J dropped 3 bases, with 12 bases sitting between them. CDR3: CASSMGPNYEQYF. CDR3 bases: TGTGCCAGCAGCATGGGACCAAACTACGAGCAGTACTTC.

The chain couples TRBV6-2 or TRBV6-3 to TRBJ2-1; TRBD2 matches at 11 bases. After removal of 6 bases from V and 8 bases from J, the junction contained 15 bases not matched to a gene. The length of the CDR3 is 17 residues. CDR1 MNHEY and CDR2 SVGEGT come from the germline V gene. The CDR3 here is CASRPHLTSGEPDEQFF. CDR3 DNA: TGTGCCAGCAGGCCACACCTGACTAGCGGGGAGCCTGATGAGCAGTTCTTC.

The J gene is TRBJ2-3, the V gene TRBV6-1, with a weak D call TRBD1 (6 bases). The V gene's germline CDR1 is MNHNS and CDR2 SASEGT. Between the trimmed V and J ends, which lost 10 bases and 1 base, there was a span of 15 bases. CDR3 length equals 14 residues. The CDR3 DNA reads as TGTGCCACCCGGGGTGAGGGGGGCACAGATACGCAGTATTTT. Its protein product is CATRGEGGTDTQYF.

The rearrangement links TRBV9 to TRBJ2-7, with 9 bases identical to TRBD2. V gave up 0 bases and J gave up 7 bases; unmatched junction bases: 11. Germline V gives CDR1 SGDLS, CDR2 YYNGEE. The CDR3 sequence is 16 residues long. The CDR3 DNA follows: TGTGCCAGCAGCGTAGCGCGGGAGGGAGGATACTCTGAGCAGTACTTC. Amino acids: CASSVAREGGYSEQYF.